This TCR beta chain was captured by sequencing in a study of CD8+CD57+ T cells in acquired aplastic anemia. Study summary: Sorted CD4+ and CD8+ cells gave an average of approximately 3 ug of DNA.

The V gene's germline CDR1 is SGHAT and CDR2 FQNNGV. The CDR3 covers 16 residues. V was trimmed by 4 bases and J by 0 bases, leaving 12 bases between them. Patients included in sequencing had previously demonstrated CD8+CD57+ cell expansion by flow cytometry. There was no therapy given to any patient before the blood sampling took place. Findings of the study overall: The number of CD8+ CDR3 sequences shared by patients and controls was 25 to 35.

Genomic DNA, serving as template, underwent TCR beta VDJ and CDR3 profiling. Each CDR3 protein gets one entry after TCRdb re-called the reads with MiXCR. The sample carries about 190,000 distinct CDR3 sequences, 40% to 50% recorded once. In this sample, this clonotype turned up many times. Its specificity is unknown. The source is a human donor with aplastic anemia. The specimen was sorted CD4+, CD8+, or CD8+CD57+ T cells (not recorded which) from PBMCs. This chain connects TRBV11-2 to TRBJ1-4; no firm D call. The CDR3 DNA reads TGTGCCAGCAGCTCGCGATTACATGCAACTAATGAAAAACTGTTTTTT. Amino acids: CASSSRLHATNEKLFF.